This T cell receptor beta chain originates from a study of T-cell memory formation after mild COVID-19. The overall study: For the most part, TCR clusters were specific to one donor.

Only a few counts were recorded for this clonotype. TCRdb reprocessed the 5' RACE reads with MiXCR, giving one entry per CDR3 protein. The sample lists about 270,000 distinct CDR3 sequences; about 17% were seen once. The specimen sequenced was PBMCs or a T cell subset sorted from them (not recorded which). The TCR originated in a young man who had mild COVID-19 (a few samples of this study predate the infection). Cell type and time point are not known.

The DNA of the CDR3 is TGTGCCAGCAGCGTAACCGGGACTTCCCACACAGATACGCAGTATTTT. Translation gives CASSVTGTSHTDTQYF. The chain uses TRBV9 and TRBJ2-3; a weak D match, TRBD2 (6 bases). V was shortened by 1 base and J by 2 bases, with 14 bases between the two germline ends. The CDR3 has 16 residues. Per the germline V gene, CDR1 is SGDLS and CDR2 is YYNGEE.